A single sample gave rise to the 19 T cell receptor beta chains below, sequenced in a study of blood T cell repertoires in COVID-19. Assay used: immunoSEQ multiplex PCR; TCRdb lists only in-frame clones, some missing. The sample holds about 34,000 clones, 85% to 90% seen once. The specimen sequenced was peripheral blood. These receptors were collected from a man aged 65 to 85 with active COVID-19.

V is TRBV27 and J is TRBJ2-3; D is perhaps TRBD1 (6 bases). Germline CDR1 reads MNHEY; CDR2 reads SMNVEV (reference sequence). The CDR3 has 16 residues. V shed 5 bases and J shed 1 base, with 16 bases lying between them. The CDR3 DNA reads TGTGCCAGCAGTCCCGCCCAGACAGGTCGCACAGATACGCAGTATTTT. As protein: CASSPAQTGRTDTQYF.

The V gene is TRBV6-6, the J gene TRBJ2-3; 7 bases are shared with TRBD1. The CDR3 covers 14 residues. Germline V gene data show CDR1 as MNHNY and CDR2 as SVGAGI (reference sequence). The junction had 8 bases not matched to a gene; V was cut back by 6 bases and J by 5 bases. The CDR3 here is CASRPEGQLDTQYF. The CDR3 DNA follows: TGTGCCAGCAGACCAGAGGGACAGTTAGATACGCAGTATTTT.

CDR3 bases: TGTGCCAGCAGTCCCACAGGGGCTCAGCCCCAGCATTTT. Its translation: CASSPTGAQPQHF. The chain recombines TRBV2 with TRBJ1-5; TRBD1 matches at 7 bases. CDR1 and CDR2 (germline): SNHLY, FYNNEI. After removal of 5 bases from V and 6 bases from J, the junction contained 4 bases not matched to a gene. The CDR3 is made up of 13 amino acids.

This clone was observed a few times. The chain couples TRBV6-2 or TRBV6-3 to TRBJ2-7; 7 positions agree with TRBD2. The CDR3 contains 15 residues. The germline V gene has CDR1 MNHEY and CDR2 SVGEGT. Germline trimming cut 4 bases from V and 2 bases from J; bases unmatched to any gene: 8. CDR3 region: CASSSTAGRPYEQYF. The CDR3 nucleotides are TGTGCCAGCAGTTCCACAGCGGGACGCCCCTACGAGCAGTACTTC.

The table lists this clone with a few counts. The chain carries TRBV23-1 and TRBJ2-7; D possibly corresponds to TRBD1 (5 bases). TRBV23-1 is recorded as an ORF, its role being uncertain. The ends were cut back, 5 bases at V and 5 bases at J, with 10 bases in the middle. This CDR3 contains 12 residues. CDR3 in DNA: TGCGCCAGCAGTGCGCAGGGCCACGAGCAGTACTTC. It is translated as CASSAQGHEQYF.

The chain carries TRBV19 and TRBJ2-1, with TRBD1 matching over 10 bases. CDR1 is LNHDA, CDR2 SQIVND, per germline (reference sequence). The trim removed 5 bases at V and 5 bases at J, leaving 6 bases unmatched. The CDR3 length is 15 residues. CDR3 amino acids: CASSSRDRGNNEQFF. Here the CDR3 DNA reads TGTGCCAGTAGTTCCCGGGACAGGGGTAACAATGAGCAGTTCTTC.

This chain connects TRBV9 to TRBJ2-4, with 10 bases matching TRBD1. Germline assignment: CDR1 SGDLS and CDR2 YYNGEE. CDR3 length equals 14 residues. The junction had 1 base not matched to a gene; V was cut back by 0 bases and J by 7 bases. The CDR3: CASSVEGQGNIQYF. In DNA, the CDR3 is TGTGCCAGCAGCGTAGAGGGACAGGGGAACATTCAGTACTTC.

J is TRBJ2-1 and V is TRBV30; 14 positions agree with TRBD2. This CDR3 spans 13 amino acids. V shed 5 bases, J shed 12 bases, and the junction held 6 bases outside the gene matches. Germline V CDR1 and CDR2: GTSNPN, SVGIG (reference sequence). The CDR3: CAWAGTSGSGQFF. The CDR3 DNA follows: TGTGCCTGGGCCGGGACTAGCGGGAGCGGGCAGTTCTTC.

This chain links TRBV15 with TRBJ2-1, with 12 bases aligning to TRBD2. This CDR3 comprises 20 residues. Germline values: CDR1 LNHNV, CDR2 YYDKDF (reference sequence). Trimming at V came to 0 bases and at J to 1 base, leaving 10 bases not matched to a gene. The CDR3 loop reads CATSRDKASGRVGSYNEQFF. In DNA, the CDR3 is TGTGCCACCAGCAGAGATAAGGCTAGCGGGAGGGTCGGGTCCTACAATGAGCAGTTCTTC.

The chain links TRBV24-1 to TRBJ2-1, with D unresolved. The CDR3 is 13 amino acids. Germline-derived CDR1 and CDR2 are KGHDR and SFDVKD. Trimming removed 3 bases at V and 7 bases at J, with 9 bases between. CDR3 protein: CATSDPLRNEQFF. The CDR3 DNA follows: TGTGCCACCAGTGATCCCCTGAGGAATGAGCAGTTCTTC.

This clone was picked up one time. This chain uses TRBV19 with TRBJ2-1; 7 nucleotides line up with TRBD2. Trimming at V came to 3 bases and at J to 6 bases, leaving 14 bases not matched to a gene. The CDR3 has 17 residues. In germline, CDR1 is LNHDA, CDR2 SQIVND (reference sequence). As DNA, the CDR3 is TGTGCCAGTAGTATGGCGGGAGTATTATTATTTGCCAATGAGCAGTTCTTC. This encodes CASSMAGVLLFANEQFF.

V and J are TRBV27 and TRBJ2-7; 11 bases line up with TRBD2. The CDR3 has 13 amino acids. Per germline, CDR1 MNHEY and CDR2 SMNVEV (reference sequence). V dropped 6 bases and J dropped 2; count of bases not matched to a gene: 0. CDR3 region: CASRGLAAYEQYF. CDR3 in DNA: TGTGCCAGCAGGGGACTAGCGGCCTACGAGCAGTACTTC.

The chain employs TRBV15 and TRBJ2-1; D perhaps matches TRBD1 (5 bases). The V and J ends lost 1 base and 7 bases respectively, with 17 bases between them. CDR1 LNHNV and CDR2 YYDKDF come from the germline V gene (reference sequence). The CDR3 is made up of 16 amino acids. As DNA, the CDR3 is TGTGCCACCAGCAGAGTTGTGACCGGACACATTAATGAGCAGTTCTTC. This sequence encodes CATSRVVTGHINEQFF.

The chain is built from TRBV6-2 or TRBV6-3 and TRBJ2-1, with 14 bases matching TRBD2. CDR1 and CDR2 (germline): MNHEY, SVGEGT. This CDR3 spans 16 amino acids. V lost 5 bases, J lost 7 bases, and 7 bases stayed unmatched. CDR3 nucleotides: TGTGCCAGCAGTATGGGGACTAGCGGGAGAAGGAATGAGCAGTTCTTC. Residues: CASSMGTSGRRNEQFF.

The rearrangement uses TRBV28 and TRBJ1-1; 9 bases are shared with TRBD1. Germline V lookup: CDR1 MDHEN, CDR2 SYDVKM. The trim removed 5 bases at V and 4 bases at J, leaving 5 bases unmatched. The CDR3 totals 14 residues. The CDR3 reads CASSTTGGSTEAFF. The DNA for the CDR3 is TGTGCCAGCAGTACGACAGGGGGTAGCACTGAAGCTTTCTTT.

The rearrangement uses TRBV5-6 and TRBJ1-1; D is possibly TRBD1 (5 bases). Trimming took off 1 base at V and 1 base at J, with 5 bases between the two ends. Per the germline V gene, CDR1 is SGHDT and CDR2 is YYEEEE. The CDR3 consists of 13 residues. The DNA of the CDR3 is TGTGCCAGCAGCTTGCAGGGGAACACTGAAGCTTTCTTT. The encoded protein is CASSLQGNTEAFF.

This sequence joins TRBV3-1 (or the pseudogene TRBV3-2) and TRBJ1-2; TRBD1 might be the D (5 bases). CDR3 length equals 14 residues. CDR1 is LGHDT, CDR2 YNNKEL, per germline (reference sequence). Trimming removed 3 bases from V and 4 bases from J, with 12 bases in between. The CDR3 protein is CASSQGPSTYGYTF. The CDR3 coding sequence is TGTGCCAGCAGCCAGGGGCCCTCTACCTATGGCTACACCTTC.

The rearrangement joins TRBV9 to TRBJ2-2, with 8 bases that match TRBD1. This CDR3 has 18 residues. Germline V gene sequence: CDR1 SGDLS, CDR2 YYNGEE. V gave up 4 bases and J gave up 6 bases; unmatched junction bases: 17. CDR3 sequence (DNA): TGTGCCAGCAGCTCCCCTCGGGGGCAGGGGGCGGGTGCCGGGGAGCTGTTTTTT. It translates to CASSSPRGQGAGAGELFF.

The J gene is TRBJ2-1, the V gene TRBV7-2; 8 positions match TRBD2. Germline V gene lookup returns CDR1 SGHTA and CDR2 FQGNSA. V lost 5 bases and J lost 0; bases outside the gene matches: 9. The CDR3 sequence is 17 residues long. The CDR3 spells CASSTALAASSYNEQFF. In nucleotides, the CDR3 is TGTGCCAGCAGCACAGCACTAGCGGCAAGCTCCTACAATGAGCAGTTCTTC.